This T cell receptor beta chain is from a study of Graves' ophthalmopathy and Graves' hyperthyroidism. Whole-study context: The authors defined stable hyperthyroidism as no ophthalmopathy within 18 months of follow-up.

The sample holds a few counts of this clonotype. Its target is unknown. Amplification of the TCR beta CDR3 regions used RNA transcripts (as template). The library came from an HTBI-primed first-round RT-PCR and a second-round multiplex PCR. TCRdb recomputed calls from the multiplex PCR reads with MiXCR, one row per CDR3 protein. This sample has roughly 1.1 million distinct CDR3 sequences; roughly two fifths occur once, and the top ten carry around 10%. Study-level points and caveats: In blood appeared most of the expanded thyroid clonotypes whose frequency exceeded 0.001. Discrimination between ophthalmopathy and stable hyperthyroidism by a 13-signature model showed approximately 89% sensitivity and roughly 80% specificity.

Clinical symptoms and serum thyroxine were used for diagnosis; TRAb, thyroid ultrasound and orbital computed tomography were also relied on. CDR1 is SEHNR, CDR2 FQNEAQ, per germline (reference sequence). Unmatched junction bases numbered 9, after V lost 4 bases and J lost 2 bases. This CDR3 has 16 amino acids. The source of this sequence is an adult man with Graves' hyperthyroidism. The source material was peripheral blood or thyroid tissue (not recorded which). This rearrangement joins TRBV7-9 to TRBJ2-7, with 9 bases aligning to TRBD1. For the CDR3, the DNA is TGTGCCAGCAGCTCAACCGGACAGGGGTCCCCCTACGAGCAGTACTTC. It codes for CASSSTGQGSPYEQYF.